A selection of T cell receptor beta chains follows, all from one sample in a study of cytomegalovirus exposure and HLA in healthy donors. Only in-frame clones appear in the TCRdb table, and some are missing; sequencing was by immunoSEQ multiplex PCR. Among about 160,000 clones, 70% to 90% were seen once, and the ten largest hold less than 2.5%. Sequencing was done on a sample of PBMCs. The receptors were sampled from a man between 18 and 29 years old in good health and CMV-seropositive. Each CDR3 is given with its conserved first and last residue. A D gene is named only where the DNA matches it firmly. A clone size is listed for some rows: how often the clone was seen (once, few, many), or a class if it is expanded.

NA,TRBV27,TRBD2,TRBJ2-3,TGTGCCAGCAGTTGGGGGGCTAGCGGGGCAAGCACAGATACGCAGTATTTT,CASSWGASGASTDTQYF
once,TRBV5-5,NA,TRBJ2-7,TGTGCCAGCAGCTTCGCCCAGGGTGAATACGAGCAGTACTTC,CASSFAQGEYEQYF
NA,TRBV7-9,TRBD1,TRBJ1-1,TGTGCCAGCAGCTTATTGGGCAGGGGGAGTGAAGCTTTCTTT,CASSLLGRGSEAFF
NA,TRBV6-1,TRBD2,TRBJ2-7,TGTGCCAGCAGTGAGCAGGGAAGCGGGGCCTACGAGCAGTACTTC,CASSEQGSGAYEQYF
NA,TRBV7-2,NA,TRBJ1-3,TGTGCCAGCAGCTTAGGGACAGGAAACACCATATATTTT,CASSLGTGNTIYF
NA,TRBV7-9,NA,TRBJ1-5,TGTGCCAGCAGCTGGGGCAGGGGCAATCAGCCCCAGCATTTT,CASSWGRGNQPQHF
NA,TRBV5-1,TRBD2,TRBJ2-2,TGCGCCAGCAGCTCGAGGAGTAGCGGGGCTTCGAACACCGGGGAGCTGTTTTTT,CASSSRSSGASNTGELFF
few,TRBV6-6,NA,TRBJ2-7,TGTGCCAGCAGTAAAGACTGGCCCTACGAGCAGTACTTC,CASSKDWPYEQYF
NA,TRBV5-8,NA,TRBJ1-4,TGTGCCAGCAGCTATCCCAGCGCCATCACTAATGAAAAACTGTTTTTT,CASSYPSAITNEKLFF
NA,TRBV4-1,TRBD2,TRBJ2-5,TGCGCCAGCAGCCGAAGGGGACTAGCGGAAGAGACCCAGTACTTC,CASSRRGLAEETQYF
NA,TRBV7-9,NA,TRBJ1-5,TGTGCCAGCAGCTTAGACGGTGCTCTCGGGCCCCAGCATTTT,CASSLDGALGPQHF
NA,TRBV6-1,NA,TRBJ1-2,TGTGCCAGCAGTGCGGGACAATCTAACTATGGCTACACCTTC,CASSAGQSNYGYTF
NA,TRBV10-3,TRBD1,TRBJ2-1,TGTGCCATCAGTGTACGGGACAGCCCGAATGAGCAGTTCTTC,CAISVRDSPNEQFF
once,TRBV9,TRBD1,TRBJ2-5,TGTGCCAGCAGCGTAGGGGGACAGGGGCGAGAGACCCAGTACTTC,CASSVGGQGRETQYF
NA,TRBV4-1,NA,TRBJ2-7,TGCGCCAGCAGCCATACAAGGGGGTACGAGCAGTACTTC,CASSHTRGYEQYF
NA,TRBV7-8,TRBD1,TRBJ2-7,TGTGCCAGCAGCTCTAATCGGGACAGGGCCTCCTACGAGCAGTACTTC,CASSSNRDRASYEQYF
NA,TRBV4-3,NA,TRBJ2-1,TGCGCCAGCAGCAAAGAGGCTAGCCTCCGTGAGCAGTTCTTC,CASSKEASLREQFF
NA,TRBV5-4,NA,TRBJ1-1,TGTGCCAGCGCTAGGGGCGGGAACACTGAAGCTTTCTTT,CASARGGNTEAFF
NA,TRBV2,NA,TRBJ2-2,TGTGCCAGCAGGGACAGTAGGGCCACCGGGGAGCTGTTTTTT,CASRDSRATGELFF
NA,TRBV7-8,NA,TRBJ1-6,TGTGCCAGCAGCTCGATGGGCCGGGAGGCAAATTCACCCCTCCACTTT,CASSSMGREANSPLHF
NA,TRBV7-6,NA,TRBJ2-1,TGTGCCAGCAGCCCTTTGTGGTCAGGGGAGTCCTACAATGAGCAGTTCTTC,CASSPLWSGESYNEQFF
NA,TRBV27,TRBD2,TRBJ2-7,TGTGCCAGCGCATTGACTAGCGGGGGCCCCTACGAGCAGTACTTC,CASALTSGGPYEQYF
once,TRBV6-5,TRBD1,TRBJ2-7,TGTGCCAGCAGTCCCGGGACAGGCTACGAGCAGTACTTC,CASSPGTGYEQYF
once,TRBV19,NA,TRBJ1-2,TGTGCCAGTAGTGCAGGGGTTGAAGGAGGCTACACCTTC,CASSAGVEGGYTF
few,TRBV15,NA,TRBJ2-3,TGTGCCACCAGCAGACCCAGGGGCAGCACAGATACGCAGTATTTT,CATSRPRGSTDTQYF
NA,TRBV7-9,NA,TRBJ2-4,TGTGCCAGCAGCACCCGACAGGCGGAAGGGGACATTCAGTACTTC,CASSTRQAEGDIQYF
NA,TRBV9,TRBD1,TRBJ2-6,TGTGCCAGCAGCGTACAGGGGGAAGAATCTGGGGCCAACGTCCTGACTTTC,CASSVQGEESGANVLTF
NA,TRBV11-3,TRBD2,TRBJ2-5,TGTGCCAGCAGCTTAGTAGCGGGGGTGGAGACCCAGTACTTC,CASSLVAGVETQYF
NA,TRBV5-1,TRBD1,TRBJ2-3,TGCGCCAGCAACCTAGGGGGCCATACGCAGTATTTT,CASNLGGHTQYF
once,TRBV7-2,TRBD1,TRBJ1-1,TGTGCCAGCAGCGTAGAGACAGGGGGCACTGAAGCTTTCTTT,CASSVETGGTEAFF
once,TRBV18,TRBD2,TRBJ2-3,TGTGCCAGCTCACCGAGCGGGGGGCAGGTAGATACGCAGTATTTT,CASSPSGGQVDTQYF
NA,TRBV2,NA,TRBJ1-4,TGTGCCAGCAGTGTTTTACGGGGGAATGAAAAACTGTTTTTT,CASSVLRGNEKLFF
NA,TRBV27,NA,TRBJ2-3,TGTGCCAGCAGTTTAACCGCCCTAGAGGCATTCATCCAGAACACAGATACGCAGTATTTT,CASSLTALEAFIQNTDTQYF
NA,TRBV7-9,NA,TRBJ2-3,TGTGCCAGCAGCTTGGGACACCTCACAGATACGCAGTATTTT,CASSLGHLTDTQYF
NA,TRBV29-1,NA,TRBJ1-1,TGCAGCGGGCAGGAAAACTCGAATGAAGCTTTCTTT,CSGQENSNEAFF
few,TRBV10-3,TRBD1,TRBJ2-7,TGTGCCATCAGGCCGTCCACAGGGGTCTACGAGCAGTACTTC,CAIRPSTGVYEQYF
NA,TRBV19,NA,TRBJ2-7,TGTGCCAGTAGTACCGCCGGACACCCTTCCTACGAGCAGTACTTC,CASSTAGHPSYEQYF
NA,TRBV30,NA,TRBJ2-6,TGTGCCTGGAGCCCGCCCCCTGGGGCCAACGGCCTGACTTTC,CAWSPPPGANGLTF
NA,TRBV9,NA,TRBJ2-2,TGTGCCAGCAGCGTAGGATACAGAAACACCGGGGAGCTGTTTTTT,CASSVGYRNTGELFF
NA,TRBV5-4,TRBD1,TRBJ1-2,TGTGCCAGCAGCGTGGACAGGGGAAACTATGGCTACACCTTC,CASSVDRGNYGYTF
NA,TRBV5-4,NA,TRBJ1-1,TGTGCCAGCAGCCTACCCGCCACAGGGAACACTGAAGCTTTCTTT,CASSLPATGNTEAFF
NA,TRBV6-6,TRBD2,TRBJ2-3,TGTGCCAGCAGTTCCCTGGGACTAGCGGGGGCAGATACGCAGTATTTT,CASSSLGLAGADTQYF
NA,TRBV4-1,NA,TRBJ1-1,TGCGCCAGCAGCCAAGATCTCTCCCCCAAACGGGTGAACACTGAAGCTTTCTTT,CASSQDLSPKRVNTEAFF
NA,TRBV4-1,NA,TRBJ2-2,TGCGCCAGCAGCCCCGGGGCGGGGCAGGCGACCGTTCCCGGGGAGCTGTTTTTT,CASSPGAGQATVPGELFF
NA,TRBV7-6,TRBD1,TRBJ1-3,TGTGCCAGCAGCTCCCCGGACAGGGGAAACACCATATATTTT,CASSSPDRGNTIYF
NA,TRBV15,NA,TRBJ2-5,TGTGCCACCAGCCCCGGAGGGACCCAGTACTTC,CATSPGGTQYF
once,TRBV30,NA,TRBJ1-1,TGTGCCTGGAGTAGAGACAGAAACACTGAAGCTTTCTTT,CAWSRDRNTEAFF